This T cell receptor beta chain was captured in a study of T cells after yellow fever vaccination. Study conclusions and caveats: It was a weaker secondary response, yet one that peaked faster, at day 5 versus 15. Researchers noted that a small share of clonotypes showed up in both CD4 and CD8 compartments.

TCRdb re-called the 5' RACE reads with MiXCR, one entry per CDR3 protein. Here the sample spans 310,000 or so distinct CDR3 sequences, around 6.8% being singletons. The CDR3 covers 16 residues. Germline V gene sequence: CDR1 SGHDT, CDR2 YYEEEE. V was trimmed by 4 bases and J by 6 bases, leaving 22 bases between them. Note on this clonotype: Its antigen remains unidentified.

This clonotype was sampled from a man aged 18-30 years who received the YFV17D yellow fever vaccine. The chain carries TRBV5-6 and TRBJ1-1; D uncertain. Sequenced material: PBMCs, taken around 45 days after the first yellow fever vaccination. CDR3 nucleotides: TGTGCCAGCAGCCGTTCTCCACCCGGCTGGAGGGCTGAAGCTTTCTTT. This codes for CASSRSPPGWRAEAFF.